This TCR beta chain was sequenced during a study of molecular identifiers for immune sequencing clone quantification. V was pared by 4 bases and J by 0 bases, with 16 bases between. The germline V gene has CDR1 LNHDA and CDR2 SQIVND (reference sequence). The CDR3 is made up of 16 amino acids. This clonotype was observed a few times. TCRdb used MiXCR to reprocess the PCR reads, holding one entry per CDR3 protein. The sample holds nearly 650,000 distinct CDR3 sequences; 25% are singletons and the top ten take 0.78%. The chain employs TRBV19 and TRBJ2-7, with D perhaps matching TRBD1 or TRBD2 (5 bases each). This receptor was identified in a human donor in good health. Some libraries in this study had Jurkat cell RNA spiked in. Source material: naive CD8+ T cells from blood, with Jurkat cell RNA spiked in. Described subset: FACS-sorted CD8+CD4-CCR7+CD45RA+ naive T cells. The CDR3 loop is CASSSRGTGYSYEQYF. The CDR3 region has the DNA TGTGCCAGTAGTAGCAGAGGGACCGGTTACTCCTACGAGCAGTACTTC.